This TCR beta chain appears in the sequencing data of a study of T cell clones after liver transplantation. Whole-study context: Post-transplant blood was tracked for graft-donor-reactive T cell clones identified in a pre-transplant mixed lymphocyte reaction. Three of the eight recipients were HCV-positive; the rest had non-autoimmune, non-viral transplant indications.

The method was immunoSEQ multiplex PCR; TCRdb's version includes in-frame clones alone and lacks a portion of them. The sample includes 50,000 or so clones, roughly 70% seen only once; the top ten take less than 10%. Sorting of unstimulated PBMCs yielded separate CD3+CD4+ and CD3+CD8+ fractions. The length of the CDR3 is 14 residues. Germline loops: CDR1 MNHEY, CDR2 SVGAGI. Comment on this clone: Compared with germline, one end of the junction differs, possibly owing to a read error.

This clonotype was sampled from a human patient who received a liver transplant. T cells may partly derive from the graft donor. This chain links TRBV6-5 with TRBJ2-7, with D maybe TRBD2 (5 bases). Sequencing used CD4+ T cells from blood, obtained 52 to 60 months after liver transplant. The CDR3: CASTPQRFSHEQYF. As DNA, the CDR3 is TGTGCCAGCACCCCACAGCGGTTCTCCCACGAGCAGTACTTC.